This T cell receptor beta chain was observed in a study of cytomegalovirus exposure and HLA in healthy donors. Generated by immunoSEQ multiplex PCR, the TCRdb table keeps only in-frame clones and is missing some. The data hold 90,000 to 150,000 clones, with roughly 90% observed a single time. Comments on this clone: The target antigen is unknown.

The V and J ends lost 5 bases and 1 base respectively, with 10 bases between them. There are 14 residues in the CDR3. CDR1 and CDR2 from the germline V gene are SGHTA and FQGTGA. Study-level results: Overall, around 150 TCR beta chains were annotated as cytomegalovirus-associated.

V and J are TRBV7-3 and TRBJ2-3; D is ambiguous. The clonotype comes from a woman aged 18-30 years in good health and CMV-seropositive. The source material was PBMCs. Here the CDR3 DNA reads TGTGCCAGCAGCGCTGGCGGCCGCACAGATACGCAGTATTTT. Amino acid sequence: CASSAGGRTDTQYF.